One and the same sample provided the 3 T cell receptor beta chains below, sequenced in a study of shared clonotypes between healthy human individuals. Sequencing used immunoSEQ multiplex PCR; TCRdb keeps in-frame clones, though not all of them. The table lists under 2,000,000 clones, over 85% of them singletons. Naivety among CD8 cells was defined by CD45RO negativity and positive CCR7 selection, thereby excluding terminally differentiated effector memory CD45RA+ cells. Material: naive CD8+ T cells sorted from blood. The receptors come from a man between 18 and 35 years old in good health.

This chain uses TRBV7-3 with TRBJ2-3; no clear D. The V and J ends lost 0 bases and 0 bases respectively, with 4 bases between them. CDR3 size: 14 residues. In germline, CDR1 is SGHTA, CDR2 FQGTGA. CDR3 nucleotides: TGTGCCAGCAGCTTAACCCCCAGCACAGATACGCAGTATTTT. It specifies CASSLTPSTDTQYF.

The chain couples TRBV5-6 to TRBJ2-7, with TRBD2 as a possible D gene (5 bases). The CDR3 loop spans 16 amino acids. From germline, CDR1 is SGHDT and CDR2 YYEEEE. V lost 2 bases and J 0 bases, leaving 15 bases between the germline ends. As DNA, the CDR3 is TGTGCCAGCAGCTTCGTTCTAGCAGAGAGCTCCTACGAGCAGTACTTC. It translates to CASSFVLAESSYEQYF.

The V and J genes are TRBV30 and TRBJ2-3, with D perhaps TRBD1 or TRBD2 (5 bases each). This CDR3 is built from 14 residues. Between the trimmed V and J ends, which lost 4 bases and 1 base, there was a span of 12 bases. Germline V gene data show CDR1 as GTSNPN and CDR2 as SVGIG (reference sequence). The CDR3 loop reads CAWNFGDGTDTQYF. In nucleotides, the CDR3 is TGTGCCTGGAATTTTGGGGACGGCACAGATACGCAGTATTTT.